A single sample is the source of the 21 T cell receptor beta chains below, sequenced in a study of T cell changes during pregnancy in multiple sclerosis. The method was immunoSEQ multiplex PCR; TCRdb's version includes in-frame clones alone and lacks a portion of them. Among about 130,000 clones listed, less than 97% were seen once. The source material was peripheral blood, sampled after pregnancy. Receptor source: a female donor with multiple sclerosis, enrolled in a pregnancy study.

The chain has TRBV28 and TRBJ1-5; 8 nucleotides agree with TRBD1. Germline CDR1 reads MDHEN; CDR2 reads SYDVKM. V was pared by 3 bases and J by 0 bases, with 4 bases of the junction left unmatched. The CDR3 sequence is 16 residues long. CDR3 coding DNA: TGTGCCAGCAGTTTGACAGGGGCCGATAGCAATCAGCCCCAGCATTTT. Encoded protein: CASSLTGADSNQPQHF.

This chain connects TRBV25-1 to TRBJ2-1, with 12 bases matching TRBD1. The CDR3 totals 18 residues. Trimming took 1 base from V and 5 from J; bases not matched to a gene: 9. Germline V gene lookup returns CDR1 MGHDK and CDR2 SYGVNS. The CDR3 sequence: CASSELGQGAKYDNEQFF. CDR3 nucleotides: TGTGCCAGCAGTGAATTGGGACAGGGGGCGAAATATGACAATGAGCAGTTCTTC.

The chain is built from TRBV4-3 and TRBJ2-7; TRBD2 matches at 11 bases. V shed 4 bases and J 5 bases; nucleotides not matched to a gene: 10. CDR1 is LGHNA, CDR2 YSLEER, per germline. This CDR3 comprises 16 residues. The CDR3 bases are TGCGCCAGCAGCCCCACGACTAGCGGGGCCCTCAACGAGCAGTACTTC. It specifies CASSPTTSGALNEQYF.

This clone was picked up one time. This chain joins TRBV9 and TRBJ1-3, with D hard to call. CDR3 size: 13 residues. Between the trimmed V and J ends, which lost 0 bases and 8 bases, there was a span of 9 bases. CDR1 and CDR2 from the germline V gene are SGDLS and YYNGEE. This CDR3 reads CASSVDSKDTIYF. CDR3 nucleotides: TGTGCCAGCAGCGTAGACAGTAAGGACACCATATATTTT.

This rearrangement joins TRBV28 to TRBJ2-5; 8 bases fit TRBD1. Germline V CDR1 and CDR2: MDHEN, SYDVKM. V dropped 8 bases and J dropped 2; count of bases not matched to a gene: 13. CDR3 size: 16 residues. The CDR3 spells CASHNQGALWQETQYF. The CDR3 nucleotides read TGTGCCAGCCACAACCAGGGGGCTCTGTGGCAAGAGACCCAGTACTTC.

The V gene is TRBV10-2, the J gene TRBJ1-3; D possibly corresponds to TRBD1 (5 bases). The germline CDR1 and CDR2 sequences are WSHSY and SAAADI. The ends were cut back, 7 bases at V and 0 bases at J, with 13 bases in the middle. This CDR3 comprises 15 residues. CDR3 nucleotides: TGCGCCAGCAAAGGGGAAGGAAGCTCTGGAAACACCATATATTTT. Translation gives CASKGEGSSGNTIYF.

The chain uses TRBV14 and TRBJ2-1, with unresolved D. V shed 0 bases and J shed 7 bases, with 4 bases lying between them. This CDR3 is built from 12 residues. Germline V gives CDR1 SGHDN, CDR2 FVKESK. The CDR3 sequence: CASSQESNEQFF. CDR3 DNA sequence: TGTGCCAGCAGCCAAGAATCTAATGAGCAGTTCTTC.

This rearrangement joins TRBV27 to TRBJ2-1, with 10 bases aligning to TRBD2. Germline-derived CDR1 and CDR2 are MNHEY and SMNVEV (reference sequence). Trimming removed 9 bases from V and 6 bases from J; junction bases left unmatched: 11. CDR3 length: 15 amino acids. This CDR3 reads CASSSGSLRFNEQFF. The CDR3 bases are TGTGCCAGTTCTAGCGGGAGCCTCCGATTCAATGAGCAGTTCTTC.

The chain carries TRBV5-4 and TRBJ2-7; D not resolved. Trimming removed 5 bases from V and 0 bases from J, with 9 bases in between. The CDR3 covers 13 residues. Germline V gene sequence: CDR1 SGHNT, CDR2 YYREEE (reference sequence). The CDR3 coding sequence is TGTGCCAGCAGGAGCCCGAACTCCTACGAGCAGTACTTC. Its translation is CASRSPNSYEQYF.

In DNA, the CDR3 is TGTGCCAGCAGCTCCGGGACTAGCGGGTTTCATACGCAGTATTTT. As protein: CASSSGTSGFHTQYF. This chain joins TRBV7-9 and TRBJ2-3, with 12 nucleotides matching TRBD2. Germline V gives CDR1 SEHNR, CDR2 FQNEAQ (reference sequence). V trimming: 4 bases; J trimming: 7 bases; junction bases outside the gene matches: 6. This CDR3 has 15 amino acids.

This chain links TRBV5-1 with TRBJ1-1, with D perhaps TRBD1 (5 bases). Trimming stripped 0 bases from V and 0 bases from J, with 9 bases between. The CDR3 sequence is 15 residues long. Germline CDR1 is SGHRS and CDR2 is YFSETQ. The CDR3 nucleotides are TGCGCCAGCAGCTTGGAGGGGTACTTGAACACTGAAGCTTTCTTT. Its protein product is CASSLEGYLNTEAFF.

This chain joins TRBV20-1 and TRBJ1-4; the D gene is possibly TRBD1 (6 bases). V lost 5 bases, J lost 5 bases, and 6 bases lay in between. Germline CDR1 reads DFQATT; CDR2 reads SNEGSKA (reference sequence). The CDR3 is 11 residues long. The CDR3 loop is CSAGTNEKLFF. The CDR3 nucleotides read TGCAGTGCTGGGACAAATGAAAAACTGTTTTTT.

The J gene is TRBJ1-2, the V gene TRBV30; D is unclear. This CDR3 has 13 amino acids. CDR1 GTSNPN and CDR2 SVGIG come from the germline V gene (reference sequence). The ends were cut back, 4 bases at V and 8 bases at J, with 17 bases in the middle. The CDR3 spells CAWTPLREGGYTF. The DNA of the CDR3 is TGTGCCTGGACCCCCCTGCGGGAGGGAGGCTACACCTTC.

The chain is built from TRBV2 and TRBJ1-2; D perhaps matches TRBD1 (5 bases). In germline, CDR1 is SNHLY, CDR2 FYNNEI. The CDR3 covers 13 residues. V lost 7 bases, J lost 7 bases, and 16 bases lay in between. CDR3 sequence (DNA): TGTGCCAGCAACCGTGGGACGGGAGGTGGCTACACCTTC. Amino acids: CASNRGTGGGYTF.

The chain has TRBV9 and TRBJ1-1; perhaps TRBD1 as D (6 bases). This CDR3 contains 15 residues. V was trimmed by 4 bases and J by 1 base, leaving 14 bases between them. Germline CDR1 SGDLS, CDR2 YYNGEE. This CDR3 is CASSLSQGGNTEAFF. DNA of the CDR3: TGTGCCAGCAGCCTATCTCAAGGGGGGAACACTGAAGCTTTCTTT.

The J gene is TRBJ2-7, the V gene TRBV19; 11 bases fit TRBD2. Germline V gives CDR1 LNHDA, CDR2 SQIVND (reference sequence). The V segment lost 4 bases and the J segment 5 bases; nucleotides outside the gene matches: 4. This CDR3 is built from 14 residues. The CDR3 sequence: CASSRGLAVHEQYF. The CDR3 bases are TGTGCCAGTAGTAGGGGACTAGCGGTCCACGAGCAGTACTTC.

The chain carries TRBV7-8 and TRBJ2-1, with 13 bases that match TRBD2. Germline V gene data show CDR1 as SGHVS and CDR2 as FQNEAQ. CDR3 length equals 17 residues. The J segment lost 4 bases and the V segment lost 0 bases, leaving 3 bases of the junction unmatched. DNA for the CDR3: TGTGCCAGCAGCTTAGCCTCGGGACTAGCGGGATACAATGAGCAGTTCTTC. Residues: CASSLASGLAGYNEQFF.

The CDR3 here is CASSLGGLYGYTF. In DNA, the CDR3 is TGTGCCAGCAGTTTAGGGGGGTTATATGGCTACACCTTC. The chain combines TRBV27 with TRBJ1-2, with D perhaps TRBD1 (5 bases). This CDR3 spans 13 amino acids. CDR1 is MNHEY, CDR2 SMNVEV, per germline (reference sequence). The V end was cut by 2 bases, the J end by 5 bases, with 9 bases between.

The chain employs TRBV19 and TRBJ2-6; tentative D call: TRBD1 (6 bases). The CDR3 contains 19 residues. Germline CDR1 and CDR2: LNHDA and SQIVND (reference sequence). The V end was cut by 3 bases, the J end by 0 bases, with 18 bases between. CDR3 residues: CASSMRRTDARSGANVLTF. The CDR3 region has the DNA TGTGCCAGTAGTATGAGGCGGACAGATGCTCGCTCTGGGGCCAACGTCCTGACTTTC. Using reference TRBV19 and TRBJ2-6 for the parts outside the CDR3, the full variable domain is DGGITQSPKYLFRKEGQNVTLSCEQNLNHDAMYWYRQDPGQGLRLIYYSQIVNDFQKGDIAEGYSVSREKKESFPLTVTSAQKNPTAFYLCASSMRRTDARSGANVLTFGAGSRLTVL.

The chain recombines TRBV9 with TRBJ1-5; unclear D gene. CDR3 length equals 16 residues. Trimming shortened V by 4 bases and J by 3 bases, and 17 bases separated the two germline ends. Germline assignment: CDR1 SGDLS and CDR2 YYNGEE. CDR3: CASSRDSGNFNQPQHF. For the CDR3, the DNA is TGTGCCAGCAGCCGGGATTCCGGGAACTTCAATCAGCCCCAGCATTTT.

The rearrangement uses TRBV4-3 and TRBJ2-7; 11 nucleotides align to TRBD2. The CDR3 has 16 amino acids. Losses at the gene ends were 3 bases for V and 2 bases for J; bases not matched to a gene: 6. Per germline, CDR1 LGHNA and CDR2 YSLEER. The CDR3 protein is CASSQLAGGPAYEQYF. CDR3 DNA: TGCGCCAGCAGCCAGCTAGCGGGAGGCCCGGCCTACGAGCAGTACTTC.